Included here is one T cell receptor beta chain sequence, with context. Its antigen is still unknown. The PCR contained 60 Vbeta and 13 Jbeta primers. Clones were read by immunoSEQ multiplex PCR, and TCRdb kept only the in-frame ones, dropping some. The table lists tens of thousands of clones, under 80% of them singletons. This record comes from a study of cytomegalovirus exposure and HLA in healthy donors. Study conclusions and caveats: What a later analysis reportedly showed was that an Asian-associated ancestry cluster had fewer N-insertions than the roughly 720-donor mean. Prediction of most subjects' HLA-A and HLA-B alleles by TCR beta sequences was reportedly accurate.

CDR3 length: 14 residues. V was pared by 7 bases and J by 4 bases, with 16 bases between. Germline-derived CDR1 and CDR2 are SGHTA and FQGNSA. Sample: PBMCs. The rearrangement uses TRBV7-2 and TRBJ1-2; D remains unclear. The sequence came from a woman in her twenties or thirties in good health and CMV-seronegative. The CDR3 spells CASIPSEQSYGYTF. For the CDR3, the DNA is TGTGCCAGCATCCCGTCCGAACAGAGCTATGGCTACACCTTC.